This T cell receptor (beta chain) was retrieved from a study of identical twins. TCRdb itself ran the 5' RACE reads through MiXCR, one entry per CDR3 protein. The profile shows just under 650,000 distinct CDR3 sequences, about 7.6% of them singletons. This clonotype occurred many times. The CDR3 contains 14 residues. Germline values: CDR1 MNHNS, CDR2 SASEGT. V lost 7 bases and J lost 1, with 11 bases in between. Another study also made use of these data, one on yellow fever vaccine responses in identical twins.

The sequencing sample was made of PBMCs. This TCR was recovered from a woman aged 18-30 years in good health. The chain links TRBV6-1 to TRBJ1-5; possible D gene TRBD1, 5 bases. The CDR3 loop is CASTMWGSNQPQHF. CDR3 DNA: TGTGCCAGCACTATGTGGGGGAGCAATCAGCCCCAGCATTTT.